These T cell receptor beta chains were read from a single sample in a study of T cells in Graves' hyperthyroidism and ophthalmopathy. TCRdb redid the calling of the multiplex PCR reads with MiXCR, one entry per CDR3 protein. Of approximately 320,000 distinct CDR3 sequences listed, over 15% are singletons. The source material was blood. The source is a young man with Graves' hyperthyroidism. Each CDR3 is given with its conserved first and last residue. A D gene is named only where the DNA matches it firmly. Clone size is not always given. Where it is, it says once, few, many or a class for expanded clones.

>TRBJ2-1|many|TRBV28|TRBD2
CASRDPLAGIYNEQFF
TGTGCCAGCAGGGACCCACTAGCGGGAATCTACAATGAGCAGTTCTTC
>TRBJ2-2|many|TRBV20-1|NA
CSARAQDFGFAGELFF
TGCAGTGCTAGAGCACAAGACTTTGGTTTCGCCGGGGAGCTGTTTTTT
>TRBJ2-4|many|TRBV6-1|NA
CASRGVGQNIQYF
TGTGCCAGCAGGGGAGTAGGCCAAAACATTCAGTACTTC
>TRBJ2-3|many|TRBV5-1|NA
CASSLATETDTQYF
TGCGCCAGCAGCTTGGCCACTGAGACAGATACGCAGTATTTT
>TRBJ2-3|NA|TRBV9|TRBD2
CASSVGGSTAYTQYF
TGTGCCAGCAGCGTAGGCGGGAGTACGGCATATACGCAGTATTTT
>TRBJ1-5|few|TRBV24-1|NA
CATSGIEGNQPQHF
TGTGCCACCAGTGGAATTGAGGGCAATCAGCCCCAGCATTTT
>TRBJ2-2|many|TRBV6-1|NA
CASSYGGNTGELFF
TGTGCCAGCAGTTACGGGGGGAACACCGGGGAGCTGTTTTTT
>TRBJ2-7|few|TRBV19|TRBD1
CASSDGTAPYEQYF
TGTGCCAGCTCAGACGGGACAGCCCCCTACGAGCAGTACTTC
>TRBJ2-2|NA|TRBV11-2|NA
CASSLSGRGELFF
TGTGCCAGCAGCTTAAGTGGGCGGGGGGAGCTGTTTTTT
>TRBJ1-2|NA|TRBV7-3|TRBD1
CASSPEDRGFPGYTF
TGTGCCAGCAGCCCAGAGGACAGGGGCTTTCCCGGCTACACCTTC
>TRBJ1-4|NA|TRBV20-1|NA
CSAQEGLRDEKLFF
TGCAGTGCTCAGGAGGGACTGAGGGATGAAAAACTGTTTTTT
>TRBJ2-3|NA|TRBV5-6|NA
CASRDSRSTDTQYF
TGTGCCAGCAGAGATAGCCGAAGCACAGATACGCAGTATTTT
>TRBJ2-3|NA|TRBV27|NA
CASRDQESALDTQYF
TGTGCCAGCAGGGACCAGGAAAGCGCCTTAGATACGCAGTATTTT
>TRBJ1-1|NA|TRBV12-3/TRBV12-4|TRBD1
CASRVTGATGRTEAFF
TGTGCCAGCAGGGTAACAGGGGCGACGGGAAGGACTGAAGCTTTCTTT
>TRBJ1-5|many|TRBV12-3/TRBV12-4|NA
CASSLSGQGSNQPQHF
TGTGCCAGCAGTTTATCAGGGCAGGGGAGCAATCAGCCCCAGCATTTT
>TRBJ1-2|NA|TRBV7-9|NA
CASNSKSGQGLGYTF
TGTGCCAGCAATTCTAAGTCCGGCCAGGGACTTGGCTACACCTTC
>TRBJ2-7|NA|TRBV7-9|TRBD2
CASSSPTSGSYEQYF
TGTGCCAGCAGCTCCCCGACTAGCGGCTCCTACGAGCAGTACTTC
>TRBJ1-4|NA|TRBV28|NA
CASSFRGSGDEKLFF
TGTGCCAGCAGTTTTCGTGGATCGGGGGATGAAAAACTGTTTTTT
>TRBJ2-1|many|TRBV7-3|NA
CASSFSGPPYNEQFF
TGTGCCAGCAGCTTCTCCGGGCCCCCATACAATGAGCAGTTCTTC
>TRBJ2-1|many|TRBV9|NA
CASSASPTYYNEQFF
TGTGCCAGCAGCGCTAGTCCGACCTACTACAATGAGCAGTTCTTC
>TRBJ1-1|many|TRBV3-1|NA
CASSQDLNTEAFF
TGTGCCAGCAGCCAAGATCTGAACACTGAAGCTTTCTTT
>TRBJ2-1|many|TRBV20-1|NA
CSAYVLAVSYNEQFF
TGCAGTGCCTATGTCTTAGCGGTCTCCTACAATGAGCAGTTCTTC
>TRBJ2-5|many|TRBV30|NA
CAWSVTGPVETQYF
TGTGCCTGGAGTGTAACGGGACCGGTTGAGACCCAGTACTTC
>TRBJ2-1|NA|TRBV20-1|TRBD2
CSARYGRWNNEQFF
TGCAGTGCTAGGTACGGGAGGTGGAACAATGAGCAGTTCTTC
>TRBJ2-7|many|TRBV30|NA
CAWRDSRGREQYF
TGTGCCTGGAGGGACTCCCGAGGACGCGAGCAGTACTTC
>TRBJ1-5|many|TRBV28|NA
CASSFGLPGSRQPQHF
TGTGCCAGCAGTTTTGGCCTCCCGGGGAGCCGACAGCCCCAGCATTTT
>TRBJ2-7|once|TRBV7-2|NA
CASSNSPGGSYEQYF
TGTGCCAGCAGCAACTCTCCCGGGGGCTCCTACGAGCAGTACTTC
>TRBJ1-5|few|TRBV20-1|TRBD1
CSARDRQGGGYRQPQHF
TGCAGTGCTAGAGACCGACAGGGAGGGGGGTACCGGCAGCCCCAGCATTTT
>TRBJ2-4|NA|TRBV20-1|NA
CSARGPEFKNIQYF
TGCAGTGCTAGAGGCCCGGAGTTTAAAAACATTCAGTACTTC
>TRBJ2-1|many|TRBV7-3|NA
CASSLGQGQQFF
TGTGCCAGCAGCTTGGGGCAGGGCCAGCAGTTCTTC
>TRBJ1-5|few|TRBV7-2|NA
CASSLGRGWSNQPQHF
TGTGCCAGCAGCTTAGGGCGGGGGTGGAGCAATCAGCCCCAGCATTTT
>TRBJ2-5|many|TRBV20-1|NA
CSARERGTAQYF
TGCAGTGCTAGAGAGAGGGGTACCGCCCAGTACTTC
>TRBJ1-5|many|TRBV20-1|NA
CSARVSGGQPQHF
TGCAGTGCTAGGGTCTCTGGGGGTCAGCCCCAGCATTTT
>TRBJ2-2|few|TRBV14|TRBD1
CASSQRRGQGANTGELFF
TGTGCCAGCAGCCAAAGGAGAGGGCAGGGGGCGAACACCGGGGAGCTGTTTTTT
>TRBJ2-7|many|TRBV2|NA
CASRSGPSYEQYF
TGTGCCAGCAGGTCGGGACCATCCTACGAGCAGTACTTC
>TRBJ2-7|many|TRBV2|TRBD2
CASSPGLGSAEQYF
TGTGCCAGCAGCCCGGGACTAGGATCAGCCGAGCAGTACTTC
>TRBJ1-2|many|TRBV6-5|NA
CASSYLTESIPLYTF
TGTGCCAGCAGTTACCTGACAGAGTCCATACCCCTCTACACCTTC
>TRBJ1-5|many|TRBV9|TRBD1
CASSLTGTGRQPQHF
TGTGCCAGCAGCCTCACCGGGACAGGGAGGCAGCCCCAGCATTTT
>TRBJ2-7|few|TRBV28|NA
CASSFNGPSYEQYF
TGTGCCAGCAGTTTTAACGGGCCCTCCTACGAGCAGTACTTC
>TRBJ2-1|few|TRBV6-4|TRBD2
CASSSGESSYNEQFF
TGTGCCAGCAGTAGCGGGGAGAGCTCCTACAATGAGCAGTTCTTC
>TRBJ2-7|many|TRBV11-2|NA
CASSLNWSDEQYF
TGTGCCAGCAGCTTAAATTGGTCGGACGAGCAGTACTTC
>TRBJ1-2|NA|TRBV14|NA
CASSQDRQYGYTF
TGTGCCAGCAGCCAAGATCGTCAGTATGGCTACACCTTC
>TRBJ2-7|many|TRBV27|TRBD2
CASRPIAGGNKQYF
TGTGCCAGCAGGCCAATAGCGGGAGGGAACAAGCAGTACTTC
>TRBJ2-1|NA|TRBV7-9|TRBD2
CASIGTSGAPEDEQFF
TGTGCCAGCATCGGGACTAGCGGGGCCCCTGAGGATGAGCAGTTCTTC
>TRBJ2-1|few|TRBV5-6|NA
CASSWAGTDNEQFF
TGTGCCAGCAGCTGGGCCGGGACTGACAATGAGCAGTTCTTC
>TRBJ2-2|few|TRBV13|NA
CASSLLGGSNTGELFF
TGTGCCAGCAGCTTACTCGGGGGTTCGAACACCGGGGAGCTGTTTTTT
>TRBJ1-1|many|TRBV7-8|NA
CASRQDGNTEAFF
TGTGCCAGCAGGCAGGACGGAAACACTGAAGCTTTCTTT
>TRBJ1-5|few|TRBV7-9|TRBD1
CASSWTETGGFNQPQHF
TGTGCCAGCAGCTGGACGGAGACAGGGGGTTTCAATCAGCCCCAGCATTTT
>TRBJ1-1|many|TRBV29-1|NA
CSVEDQMNTEAFF
TGCAGCGTTGAAGACCAAATGAACACTGAAGCTTTCTTT
>TRBJ2-7|many|TRBV28|NA
CASSSPQAGEMEQYF
TGTGCCAGCAGCTCTCCCCAGGCAGGGGAAATGGAGCAGTACTTC
>TRBJ2-3|many|TRBV6-1|NA
CASSGEGGGTDTQYF
TGTGCCAGCAGTGGAGAAGGAGGAGGCACAGATACGCAGTATTTT
>TRBJ2-7|many|TRBV12-5|NA
CASGLGVRGSSYEQYF
TGTGCTAGTGGTTTGGGGGTGCGGGGTTCTTCCTACGAGCAGTACTTC
>TRBJ2-1|few|TRBV10-3|TRBD2
CAIRGLAVYNEQFF
TGTGCCATCAGAGGACTAGCGGTATACAATGAGCAGTTCTTC